These T cell receptor beta chains were read from a single sample in a study of T-cell reconstitution after alpha-beta-depleted transplantation in children. Via MiXCR, TCRdb re-called the PCR reads, giving one row per CDR3 protein. Here the sample spans fewer than 120,000 distinct CDR3 sequences, under 13% being singletons. The sequencing used PBMCs from the stem cell graft donor, collected from the stem cell graft. The receptors stem from a human donor who donated a stem cell graft to a child with acute lymphoblastic leukemia. Each CDR3 is given with its conserved first and last residue. D genes are given only for firm matches. Size is stated as once, few or many counts, or a class when the clone is expanded.

>many|TRBJ2-7|.|TRBV7-9
CASSLAGKASGYEQYF
TGTGCCAGCAGCTTAGCCGGAAAGGCGTCAGGATACGAGCAGTACTTC
>many|TRBJ2-5|TRBD2|TRBV7-2
CASSPGRGSGAQYF
TGTGCCAGCAGCCCAGGGAGGGGATCGGGGGCCCAGTACTTC
>many|TRBJ2-3|.|TRBV28
CASSPGLRGTDTQYF
TGTGCCAGCAGTCCCGGCCTCAGGGGCACAGATACGCAGTATTTT
>many|TRBJ2-1|TRBD2|TRBV5-1
CASSLLAGTGNEQFF
TGCGCCAGCAGTCTACTAGCGGGTACGGGGAATGAGCAGTTCTTC
>many|TRBJ2-7|.|TRBV5-1
CASSLEMGPYEQYF
TGCGCCAGCAGCTTAGAGATGGGTCCCTACGAGCAGTACTTC
>many|TRBJ2-7|.|TRBV29-1
CSVETGYEQYF
TGCAGCGTTGAAACCGGCTACGAGCAGTACTTC
>many|TRBJ1-3|.|TRBV11-2
CASSLVPVGVAGNTIYF
TGTGCCAGCAGCTTAGTTCCGGTGGGGGTTGCTGGAAACACCATATATTTT
>many|TRBJ2-7|.|TRBV4-2
CASSQEGSRFGEQYF
TGTGCCAGCAGCCAAGAAGGTAGCAGGTTTGGCGAGCAGTACTTC
>many|TRBJ2-7|.|TRBV7-2
CASSLLGQSTYEQYF
TGTGCCAGCAGCTTACTGGGCCAATCGACCTACGAGCAGTACTTC
>many|TRBJ1-6|TRBD1|TRBV7-2
CASSLGAGGNNSPLHF
TGTGCCAGCAGCTTAGGGGCAGGGGGAAATAATTCACCCCTCCACTTT
>many|TRBJ1-2|.|TRBV6-5
CASSYSTQDKGTF
TGTGCCAGCAGTTACTCAACGCAGGACAAAGGCACCTTC
>many|TRBJ2-2|TRBD1|TRBV19
CASNSRDRVELFF
TGTGCCAGTAACTCCCGGGACAGGGTCGAGCTGTTTTTT
>many|TRBJ2-3|TRBD1|TRBV6-5
CASSADRGVTQYF
TGTGCCAGCAGCGCGGACAGGGGGGTTACGCAGTATTTT